The source of this T cell receptor beta chain is a study of T cells in Graves' hyperthyroidism and ophthalmopathy. Amplified TCR beta CDR3 regions derived from RNA transcripts. TCR CDR3 regions were first amplified by RT-PCR with HTBI primers. TCRdb reprocessed the multiplex PCR reads with MiXCR, giving one entry per CDR3 protein. The data hold some 98,000 distinct CDR3 sequences, with around 42% observed a single time. V lost 9 bases and J lost 7; bases outside the gene matches: 10. In germline, CDR1 is LNHNV, CDR2 YYDKDF (reference sequence). This CDR3 comprises 13 residues. The source is a woman aged 25 to 39 with Graves' hyperthyroidism. This chain uses TRBV15 with TRBJ1-2; 8 bases agree with TRBD1. Sample: peripheral blood or thyroid tissue (not recorded which). In nucleotides, the CDR3 is TGTGCCACGAGATCCCGGCAGGGGGCTGGCTACACCTTC. This gives the protein CATRSRQGAGYTF.